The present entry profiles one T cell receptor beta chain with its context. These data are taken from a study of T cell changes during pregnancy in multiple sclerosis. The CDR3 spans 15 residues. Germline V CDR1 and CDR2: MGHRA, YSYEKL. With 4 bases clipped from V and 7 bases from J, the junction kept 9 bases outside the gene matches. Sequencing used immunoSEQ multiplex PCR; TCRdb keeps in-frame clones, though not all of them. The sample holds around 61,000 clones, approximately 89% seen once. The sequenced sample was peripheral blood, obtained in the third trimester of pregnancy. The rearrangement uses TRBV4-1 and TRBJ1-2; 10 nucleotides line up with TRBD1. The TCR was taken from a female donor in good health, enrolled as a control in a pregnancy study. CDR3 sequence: CASSLRGTGAGGYTF. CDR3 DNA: TGCGCCAGCAGCCTACGTGGGACAGGGGCGGGTGGCTACACCTTC.